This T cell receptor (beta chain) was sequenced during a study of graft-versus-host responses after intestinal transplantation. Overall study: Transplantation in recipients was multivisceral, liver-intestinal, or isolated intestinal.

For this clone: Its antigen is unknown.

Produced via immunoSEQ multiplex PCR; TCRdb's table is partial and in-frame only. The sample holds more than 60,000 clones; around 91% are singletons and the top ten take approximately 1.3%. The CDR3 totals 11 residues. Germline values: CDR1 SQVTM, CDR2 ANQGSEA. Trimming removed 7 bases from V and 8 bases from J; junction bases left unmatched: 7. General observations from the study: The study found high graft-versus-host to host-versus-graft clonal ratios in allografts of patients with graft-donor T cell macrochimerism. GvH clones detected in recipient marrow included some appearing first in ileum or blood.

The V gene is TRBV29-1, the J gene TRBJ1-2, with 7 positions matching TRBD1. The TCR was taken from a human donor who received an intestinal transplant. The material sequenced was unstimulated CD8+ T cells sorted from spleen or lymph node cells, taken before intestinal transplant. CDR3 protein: CSAQAGGGYTF. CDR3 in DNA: TGCAGCGCCCAGGCAGGGGGAGGCTACACCTTC.